A single sample is the source of the 19 T cell receptor beta chains below, sequenced in a study of cytomegalovirus exposure and HLA in healthy donors. PCR used 60 Vbeta primers and 13 Jbeta primers. TCRdb keeps only in-frame clones here, not all; method: immunoSEQ multiplex PCR. The table lists roughly 120,000 clones, roughly two thirds of them singletons. Material for sequencing was PBMCs. These receptor sequences come from a man aged 30 to 45 in good health and CMV-seropositive.

The J gene is TRBJ2-5, the V gene TRBV6-5; 9 nucleotides align to TRBD1. The CDR3 runs 15 residues. Germline V gene data show CDR1 as MNHEY and CDR2 as SVGAGI. The V gene end was trimmed by 5 bases and the J gene end by 5 bases; junction bases not matched to a gene: 9. The CDR3 loop reads CASSLQGAIEETQYF. CDR3 coding DNA: TGTGCCAGCAGTCTACAGGGGGCGATCGAGGAGACCCAGTACTTC.

J is TRBJ2-1 and V is TRBV11-3, with TRBD2 matching 8 bases. With V trimmed by 0 bases and J by 5 bases, 9 bases remained unmatched. This CDR3 is built from 17 residues. Germline V gene sequence: CDR1 SGHNT, CDR2 YENEEA. The CDR3: CASSLDSLAGFDNEQFF. The DNA of the CDR3 is TGTGCCAGCAGCTTAGACTCTCTAGCGGGTTTTGACAATGAGCAGTTCTTC.

This clone turned up a few times. This rearrangement joins TRBV27 to TRBJ1-6; D is possibly TRBD1 (6 bases). CDR1 is MNHEY and CDR2 is SMNVEV in the germline V gene (reference sequence). Deletions cut 6 bases from V and 4 bases from J, with 16 bases between. The CDR3 loop spans 16 amino acids. The CDR3 DNA reads as TGTGCCAGCAGACCACAGGGCGGGAGATATAATTCACCCCTCCACTTT. Translated, it gives CASRPQGGRYNSPLHF.

This chain uses TRBV6-5 with TRBJ2-2; 7 positions match TRBD2. The length of the CDR3 is 14 residues. Looked up from germline, CDR1 is MNHEY and CDR2 is SVGAGI. J lost 6 bases, V lost 5 bases, and 6 bases had no gene match. The CDR3 DNA reads TGTGCCAGCAGTCTGGTGGGAGGGTCCGGGGAGCTGTTTTTT. Translation gives CASSLVGGSGELFF.

The V and J genes are TRBV9 and TRBJ1-2; 9 nucleotides match TRBD1. The germline CDR1 and CDR2 sequences are SGDLS and YYNGEE. V was pared by 3 bases and J by 5 bases, with 8 bases of the junction left unmatched. The CDR3 is made up of 15 amino acids. Written as DNA, the CDR3 is TGTGCCAGCAGCGCAGAGGGACAGGGATGGTATGGCTACACCTTC. Translating gives CASSAEGQGWYGYTF.

The rearrangement links TRBV6-1 to TRBJ1-2, with TRBD1 matching over 10 bases. This CDR3 contains 16 residues. Losses at the gene ends were 3 bases for V and 8 bases for J; bases not matched to a gene: 12. Germline values: CDR1 MNHNS, CDR2 SASEGT. This chain's CDR3 is CASSELPGQGKQGYTF. The CDR3 region has the DNA TGTGCCAGCAGTGAGCTACCGGGACAGGGGAAACAGGGCTACACCTTC.

The CDR3 protein is CASSPSAGSSYEQYF. The CDR3 nucleotides read TGTGCCAGCAGCCCCTCGGCAGGTAGCTCCTACGAGCAGTACTTC. The V and J genes are TRBV21-1 and TRBJ2-7; no DNA check was done on the table's D call, TRBD1. TRBV21-1 is described as a pseudogene. The CDR3 extends over 15 amino acids.

This chain uses TRBV7-9 with TRBJ2-2, with D uncertain. Trimming removed 3 bases at V and 3 bases at J, with 14 bases between. Germline V CDR1 and CDR2: SEHNR, FQNEAQ (reference sequence). The CDR3 spans 16 residues. The CDR3 loop is CASSLSPWSDTGELFF. The CDR3 nucleotides are TGTGCCAGCAGCTTGAGCCCGTGGTCGGACACCGGGGAGCTGTTTTTT.

V is TRBV13 and J is TRBJ2-3; D possibly corresponds to TRBD2 (6 bases). CDR3 length: 15 amino acids. Per germline, CDR1 PRHDT and CDR2 FYEKMQ (reference sequence). V was trimmed by 8 bases and J by 2 bases, leaving 17 bases between them. This CDR3 reads CASGPGTADTDTQYF. CDR3 DNA sequence: TGTGCCAGCGGTCCCGGGACTGCAGACACAGATACGCAGTATTTT.

The rearrangement uses TRBV6-4 and TRBJ2-2; a possible D gene is TRBD2 (5 bases). The CDR3 is made up of 17 amino acids. V shed 0 bases and J shed 6 bases, with 17 bases lying between them. Germline V gives CDR1 MRHNA, CDR2 SNTAGT. CDR3 in amino acids: CASSDSTRTPGAGELFF. CDR3 in DNA: TGTGCCAGCAGTGACTCGACTCGAACCCCCGGGGCCGGGGAGCTGTTTTTT.

The chain recombines TRBV18 with TRBJ2-7; 7 nucleotides agree with TRBD2. Germline V lookup: CDR1 KGHSH, CDR2 LQKENI. V dropped 3 bases and J dropped 3; count of bases not matched to a gene: 5. The CDR3 runs 14 residues. CDR3 in DNA: TGTGCCAGCTCACCGGGGGGGATTGGCTACGAGCAGTACTTC. Protein sequence: CASSPGGIGYEQYF.

V gene TRBV11-2 combines with J gene TRBJ2-7, with TRBD2 as a possible D gene (5 bases). This CDR3 contains 14 residues. Trimming removed 2 bases at V and 2 bases at J, with 10 bases between. In germline, CDR1 is SGHAT, CDR2 FQNNGV. CDR3 in amino acids: CASSLSGGTYEQYF. As DNA, the CDR3 is TGTGCCAGCAGCTTATCAGGAGGTACCTACGAGCAGTACTTC.

This clone was counted once. The chain couples TRBV9 to TRBJ2-5, with D tentatively TRBD1 (6 bases). Trimming took off 3 bases at V and 5 bases at J, with 17 bases between the two ends. CDR1 and CDR2 (germline): SGDLS, YYNGEE. The CDR3 totals 15 residues. The CDR3 region is CASSEGGGAQETQYF. CDR3 DNA sequence: TGTGCCAGCAGCGAGGGTGGGGGCGCCCAGGAGACCCAGTACTTC.

This chain connects TRBV5-6 to TRBJ1-6; tentatively, D is TRBD1 (6 bases). Looked up from germline, CDR1 is SGHDT and CDR2 is YYEEEE. The CDR3 extends over 15 amino acids. V was pared by 1 base and J by 5 bases, with 10 bases between. The CDR3 region is CASSLSNRDNSPLHF. The DNA for the CDR3 is TGTGCCAGCAGCTTGTCCAACAGGGATAATTCACCCCTCCACTTT.

This clone has a handful of counts. V gene TRBV6-1 combines with J gene TRBJ2-5, with TRBD1 matching over 9 bases. The end of the DNA fits TRBJ2-7 better, so the J call may be wrong. This CDR3 comprises 15 residues. From germline, CDR1 is MNHNS and CDR2 SASEGT. The CDR3: CATMRGQGRTYEQYF. CDR3 coding DNA: TGTGCCACCATGAGGGGACAGGGCAGAACGTACGAGCAGTACTTC.

The chain employs TRBV6-4 and TRBJ2-6; TRBD2 agrees at 7 bases. The CDR3 sequence is 19 residues long. The J segment lost 4 bases and the V segment lost 0 bases, leaving 12 bases of the junction unmatched. Germline-derived CDR1 and CDR2 are MRHNA and SNTAGT. CDR3 region: CASSDSEGAGEVGANVLTF. CDR3 in DNA: TGTGCCAGCAGTGACTCCGAGGGTGCGGGAGAGGTCGGGGCCAACGTCCTGACTTTC.

This clone was detected once. This rearrangement joins TRBV29-1 to TRBJ2-1; 10 bases match TRBD2. Germline lookup yields CDR1 SQVTM and CDR2 ANQGSEA. The CDR3 is made up of 14 amino acids. V trimming: 7 bases; J trimming: 3 bases; junction bases outside the gene matches: 6. The CDR3 DNA reads as TGCAGCGGAGCGGGAGGGCTAGACTACAATGAGCAGTTCTTC. Its protein is CSGAGGLDYNEQFF.

A few counts support this clone. Here the CDR3 reads CASSSFQGEQFF. CDR3 DNA sequence: TGTGCCAGCAGCTCGTTTCAGGGCGAGCAGTTCTTC. The chain recombines TRBV5-4 with TRBJ2-1, with D maybe TRBD1 (5 bases). Trimming removed 3 bases from V and 10 bases from J, with 11 bases in between. Germline V lookup: CDR1 SGHNT, CDR2 YYREEE (reference sequence). The CDR3 covers 12 residues.

The chain joins TRBV6-5 to TRBJ2-7; 8 bases line up with TRBD1. The V segment lost 5 bases and the J segment 4 bases; nucleotides outside the gene matches: 7. The CDR3 contains 14 residues. Germline values: CDR1 MNHEY, CDR2 SVGAGI. The CDR3 protein is CASSQDRAIYEQYF. The CDR3 bases are TGTGCCAGCAGTCAGGACAGGGCGATTTACGAGCAGTACTTC.